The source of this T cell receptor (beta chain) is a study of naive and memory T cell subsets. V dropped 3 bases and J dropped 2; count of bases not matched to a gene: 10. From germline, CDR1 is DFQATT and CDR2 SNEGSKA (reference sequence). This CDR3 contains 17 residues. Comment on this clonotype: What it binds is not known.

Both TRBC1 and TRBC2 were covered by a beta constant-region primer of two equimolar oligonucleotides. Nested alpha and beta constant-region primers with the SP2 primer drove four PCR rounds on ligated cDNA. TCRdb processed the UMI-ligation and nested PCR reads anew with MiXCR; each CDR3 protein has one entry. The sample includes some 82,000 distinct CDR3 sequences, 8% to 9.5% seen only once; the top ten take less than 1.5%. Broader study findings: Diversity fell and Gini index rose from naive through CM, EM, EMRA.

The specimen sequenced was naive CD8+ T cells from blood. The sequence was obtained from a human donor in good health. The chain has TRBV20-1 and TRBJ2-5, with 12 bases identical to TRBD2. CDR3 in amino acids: CSARAYGLAGHQETQYF. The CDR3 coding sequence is TGCAGTGCTAGGGCATACGGACTAGCGGGACATCAAGAGACCCAGTACTTC.